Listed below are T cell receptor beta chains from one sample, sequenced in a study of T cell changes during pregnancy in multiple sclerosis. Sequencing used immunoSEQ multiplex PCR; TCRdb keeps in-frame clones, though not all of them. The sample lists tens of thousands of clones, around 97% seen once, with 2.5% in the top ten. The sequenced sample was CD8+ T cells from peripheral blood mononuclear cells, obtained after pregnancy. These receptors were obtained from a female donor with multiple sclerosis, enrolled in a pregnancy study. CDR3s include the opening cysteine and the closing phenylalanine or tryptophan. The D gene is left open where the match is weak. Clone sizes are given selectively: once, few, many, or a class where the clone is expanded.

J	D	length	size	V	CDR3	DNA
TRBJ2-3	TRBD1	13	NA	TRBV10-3	CATGTGLTDTQYF	TGTGCCACCGGGACAGGGTTAACAGATACGCAGTATTTT
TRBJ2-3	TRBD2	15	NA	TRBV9	CASSVDGRGTDTQYF	TGTGCCAGCAGCGTAGACGGGAGGGGGACAGATACGCAGTATTTT
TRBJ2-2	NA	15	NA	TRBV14	CASSQTQGIGGELFF	TGTGCCAGCAGCCAAACTCAGGGGATCGGCGGGGAGCTGTTTTTT
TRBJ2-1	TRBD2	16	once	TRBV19	CASSISLGLGFNEQFF	TGTGCCAGTAGTATCAGCTTAGGACTAGGATTCAATGAGCAGTTCTTC
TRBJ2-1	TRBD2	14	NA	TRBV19	CASSTRAGEWEQFF	TGTGCCAGTAGCACTCGGGCGGGAGAGTGGGAGCAGTTCTTC
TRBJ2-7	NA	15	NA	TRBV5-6	CASSPVGGGSGEQYF	TGTGCCAGCAGCCCTGTGGGGGGAGGATCGGGTGAGCAGTACTTC
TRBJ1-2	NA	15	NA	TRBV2	CASSESGRPNYGYTF	TGTGCCAGCAGTGAAAGCGGCAGACCCAACTATGGCTACACCTTC
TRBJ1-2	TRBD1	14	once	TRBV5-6	CASSLETGDYGYTF	TGTGCCAGCAGCCTAGAGACAGGGGACTATGGCTACACCTTC
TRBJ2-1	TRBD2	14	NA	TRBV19	CASSIDGRGHEQFF	TGTGCCAGTAGTATAGATGGGAGGGGCCATGAGCAGTTCTTC
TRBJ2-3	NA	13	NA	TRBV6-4	CASSDQAADTQYF	TGTGCCAGCAGTGACCAGGCAGCAGATACGCAGTATTTT
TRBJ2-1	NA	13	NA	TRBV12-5	CASGLNSDREQFF	TGTGCTAGTGGTTTGAACTCAGACAGGGAGCAGTTCTTC
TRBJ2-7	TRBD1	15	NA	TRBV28	CASTTTTGEASEQYF	TGTGCCAGCACAACCACGACAGGGGAGGCTTCCGAGCAGTACTTC
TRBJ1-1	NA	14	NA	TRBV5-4	CASSLWGGGTEAFF	TGTGCCAGCAGCCTTTGGGGGGGCGGCACTGAAGCTTTCTTT
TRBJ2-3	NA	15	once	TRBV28	CASTFGITLTDTQYF	TGTGCCAGCACCTTTGGCATTACCCTCACAGATACGCAGTATTTT
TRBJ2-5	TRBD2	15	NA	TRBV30	CAWGPGTSDQETQYF	TGTGCCTGGGGCCCCGGGACTAGCGACCAAGAGACCCAGTACTTC
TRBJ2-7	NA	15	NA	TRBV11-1	CASSPRDSATHEQYF	TGTGCCAGCAGCCCCCGGGACTCCGCAACCCACGAGCAGTACTTC
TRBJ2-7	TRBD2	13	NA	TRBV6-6	CASKGLAGYEQYF	TGTGCCAGCAAAGGACTAGCTGGCTACGAGCAGTACTTC
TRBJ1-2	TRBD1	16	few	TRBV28	CASSPTGQGNFNGYTF	TGTGCCAGCAGTCCCACAGGACAGGGGAATTTCAATGGCTACACCTTC
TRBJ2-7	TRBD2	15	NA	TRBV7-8	CASSSLAGESYEQYF	TGTGCCAGCAGCTCTCTAGCGGGGGAATCCTACGAGCAGTACTTC
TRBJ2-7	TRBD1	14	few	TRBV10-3	CAISEEQGADEQYF	TGTGCCATCAGTGAGGAGCAGGGGGCTGACGAGCAGTACTTC
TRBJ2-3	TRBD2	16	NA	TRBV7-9	CASTITSGSVADTQYF	TGTGCCAGCACCATTACTAGCGGGAGTGTTGCAGATACGCAGTATTTT
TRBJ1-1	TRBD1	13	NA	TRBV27	CASSGDRGPEAFF	TGTGCCAGCAGTGGGGACAGGGGGCCTGAAGCTTTCTTT
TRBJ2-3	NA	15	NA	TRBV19	CASIPFGGSTDTQYF	TGTGCCAGTATCCCGTTTGGAGGGAGCACAGATACGCAGTATTTT
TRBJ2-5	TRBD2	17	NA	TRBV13	CASSGRTSGRLGETQYF	TGTGCCAGCAGCGGAAGGACTAGCGGGAGGTTGGGCGAGACCCAGTACTTC
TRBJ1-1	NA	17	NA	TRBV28	CASSPTVAGPALGEAFF	TGTGCCAGCAGTCCTACCGTGGCGGGGCCAGCGCTCGGTGAAGCTTTCTTT
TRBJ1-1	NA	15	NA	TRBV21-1	CASSVIQGLNTEAFF	TGTGCCAGCAGCGTGATACAGGGCCTGAACACTGAAGCTTTCTTT
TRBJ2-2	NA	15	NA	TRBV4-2	CASSHPQVNTGELFF	TGTGCCAGCAGCCACCCCCAGGTGAACACCGGGGAGCTGTTTTTT
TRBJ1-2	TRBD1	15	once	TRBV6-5	CASSRTGGASYGYTF	TGTGCCAGCAGTCGCACAGGGGGCGCAAGCTATGGCTACACCTTC
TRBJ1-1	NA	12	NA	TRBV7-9	CASSLGPSEAFF	TGTGCCAGCAGCTTAGGGCCTAGTGAAGCTTTCTTT
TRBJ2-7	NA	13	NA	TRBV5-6	CASSSGASYEQYF	TGTGCCAGCTCGAGTGGGGCCTCCTACGAGCAGTACTTC
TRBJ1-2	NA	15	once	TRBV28	CASTTLQGGSYGYTF	TGTGCCAGCACCACGTTACAGGGTGGTAGCTATGGCTACACCTTC